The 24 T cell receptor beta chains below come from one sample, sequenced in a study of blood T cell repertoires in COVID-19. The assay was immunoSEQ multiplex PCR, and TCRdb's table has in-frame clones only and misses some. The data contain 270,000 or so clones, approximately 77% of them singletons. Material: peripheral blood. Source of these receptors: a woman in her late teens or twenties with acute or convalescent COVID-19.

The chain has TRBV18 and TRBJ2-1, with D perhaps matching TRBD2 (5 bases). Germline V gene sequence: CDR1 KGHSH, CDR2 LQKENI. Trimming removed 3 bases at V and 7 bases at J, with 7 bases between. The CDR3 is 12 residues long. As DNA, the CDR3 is TGTGCCAGCTCACCGGGAGTAAATGAGCAGTTCTTC. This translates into CASSPGVNEQFF.

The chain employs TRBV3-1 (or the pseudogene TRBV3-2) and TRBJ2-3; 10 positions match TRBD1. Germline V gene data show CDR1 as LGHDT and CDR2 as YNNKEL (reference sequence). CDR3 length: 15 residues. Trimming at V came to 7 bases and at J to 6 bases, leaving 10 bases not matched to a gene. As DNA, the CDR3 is TGTGCCAGCAACCTTCGGGACAGGGGTTTTGATACGCAGTATTTT. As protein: CASNLRDRGFDTQYF.

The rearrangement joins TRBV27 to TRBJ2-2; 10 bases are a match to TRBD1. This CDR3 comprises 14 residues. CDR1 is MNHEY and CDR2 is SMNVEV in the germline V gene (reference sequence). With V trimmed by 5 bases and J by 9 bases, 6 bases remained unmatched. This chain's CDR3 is CASSPDRGSWELFF. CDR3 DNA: TGTGCCAGCAGTCCGGACAGGGGGTCTTGGGAGCTGTTTTTT.

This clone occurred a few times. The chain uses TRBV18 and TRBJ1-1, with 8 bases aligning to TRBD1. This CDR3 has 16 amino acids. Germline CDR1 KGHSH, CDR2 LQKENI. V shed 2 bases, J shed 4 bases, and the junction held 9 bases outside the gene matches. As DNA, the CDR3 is TGTGCCAGCTCACCATCGGTACAGGGGGGGAGCACTGAAGCTTTCTTT. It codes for CASSPSVQGGSTEAFF.

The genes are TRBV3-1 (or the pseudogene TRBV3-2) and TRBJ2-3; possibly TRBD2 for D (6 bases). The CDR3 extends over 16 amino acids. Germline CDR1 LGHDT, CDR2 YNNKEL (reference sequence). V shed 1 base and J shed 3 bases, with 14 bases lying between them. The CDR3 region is CASSQGRTGATDTQYF. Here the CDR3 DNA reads TGTGCCAGCAGCCAAGGCCGGACGGGAGCGACAGATACGCAGTATTTT.

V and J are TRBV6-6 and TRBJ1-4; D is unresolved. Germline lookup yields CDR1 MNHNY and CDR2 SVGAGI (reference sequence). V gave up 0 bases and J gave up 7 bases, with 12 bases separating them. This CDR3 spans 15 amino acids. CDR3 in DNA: TGTGCCAGCAGTTACTCCATCGGGATCGCTGAAAAACTGTTTTTT. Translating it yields CASSYSIGIAEKLFF.

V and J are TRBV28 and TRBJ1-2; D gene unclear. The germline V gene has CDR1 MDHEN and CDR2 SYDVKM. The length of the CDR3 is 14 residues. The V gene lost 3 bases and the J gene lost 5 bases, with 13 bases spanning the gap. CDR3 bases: TGTGCCAGCAGTTTTCCGAACAGTCAGTATGGCTACACCTTC. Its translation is CASSFPNSQYGYTF.

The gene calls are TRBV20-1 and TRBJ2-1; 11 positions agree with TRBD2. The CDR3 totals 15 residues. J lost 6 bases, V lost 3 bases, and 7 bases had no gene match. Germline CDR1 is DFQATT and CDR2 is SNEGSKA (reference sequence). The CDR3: CSASVLGLAANEQFF. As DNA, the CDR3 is TGCAGTGCTAGTGTTTTGGGACTAGCGGCCAATGAGCAGTTCTTC.

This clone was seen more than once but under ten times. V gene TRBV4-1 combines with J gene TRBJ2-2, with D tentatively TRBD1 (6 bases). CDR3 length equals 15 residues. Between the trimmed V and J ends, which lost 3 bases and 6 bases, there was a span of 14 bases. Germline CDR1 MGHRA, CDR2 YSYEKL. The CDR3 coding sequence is TGCGCCAGCAGCCACCACTCAGGGGTTTCCGGGGAGCTGTTTTTT. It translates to CASSHHSGVSGELFF.

The CDR3 nucleotides read TGTGCCAGCGGCTGGGGGACAGGGAGCAACGAGCAGTACTTC. This gives the protein CASGWGTGSNEQYF. The chain carries TRBV2 and TRBJ2-7; 9 positions match TRBD1. With V trimmed by 8 bases and J by 5 bases, 10 bases remained unmatched. This CDR3 has 14 amino acids. Germline loops: CDR1 SNHLY, CDR2 FYNNEI.

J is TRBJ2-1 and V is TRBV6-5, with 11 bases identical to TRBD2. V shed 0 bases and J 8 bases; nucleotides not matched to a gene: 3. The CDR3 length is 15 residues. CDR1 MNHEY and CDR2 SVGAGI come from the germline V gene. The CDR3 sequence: CASSYSGLAADEQFF. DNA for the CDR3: TGTGCCAGCAGTTACTCGGGACTAGCGGCGGATGAGCAGTTCTTC.

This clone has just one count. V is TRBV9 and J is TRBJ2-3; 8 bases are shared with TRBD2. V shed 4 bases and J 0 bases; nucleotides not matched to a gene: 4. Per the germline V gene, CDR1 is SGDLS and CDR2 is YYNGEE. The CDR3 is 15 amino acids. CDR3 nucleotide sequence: TGTGCCAGCAGCATAACTAGCGGAAGCACAGATACGCAGTATTTT. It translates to CASSITSGSTDTQYF. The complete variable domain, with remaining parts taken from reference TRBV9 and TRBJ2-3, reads DSGVTQTPKHLITATGQRVTLRCSPRSGDLSVYWYQQSLDQGLQFLIQYYNGEERAKGNILERFSAQQFPDLHSELNLSSLELGDSALYFCASSITSGSTDTQYFGPGTRLTVL.

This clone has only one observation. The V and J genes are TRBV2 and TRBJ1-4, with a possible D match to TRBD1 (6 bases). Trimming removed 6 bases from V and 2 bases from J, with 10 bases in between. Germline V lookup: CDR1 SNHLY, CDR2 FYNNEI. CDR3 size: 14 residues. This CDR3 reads CASSLGQTNEKLFF. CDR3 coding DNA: TGTGCCAGCAGCCTCGGACAGACTAATGAAAAACTGTTTTTT.

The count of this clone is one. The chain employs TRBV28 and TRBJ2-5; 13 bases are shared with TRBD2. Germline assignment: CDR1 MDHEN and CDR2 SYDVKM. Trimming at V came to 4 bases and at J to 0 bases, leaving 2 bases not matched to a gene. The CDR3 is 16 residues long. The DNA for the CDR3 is TGTGCCAGCAGTTGGGGACTAGCGGGAAACCAAGAGACCCAGTACTTC. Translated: CASSWGLAGNQETQYF.

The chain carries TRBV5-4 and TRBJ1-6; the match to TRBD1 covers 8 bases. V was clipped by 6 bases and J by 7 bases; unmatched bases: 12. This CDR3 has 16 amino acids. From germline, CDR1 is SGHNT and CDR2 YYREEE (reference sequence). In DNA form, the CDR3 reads TGTGCCAGCACCCATTGGGCGGGACAGGAGAATTCACCCCTCCACTTT. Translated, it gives CASTHWAGQENSPLHF.

CDR3 residues: CASSNRNTEAFF. Here the CDR3 DNA reads TGTGCCAGCTCGAATAGGAACACTGAAGCTTTCTTT. The chain employs TRBV18 and TRBJ1-1; D call uncertain. Germline V CDR1 and CDR2: KGHSH, LQKENI. V lost 6 bases, J lost 1 base, and 6 bases lay in between. This CDR3 has 12 amino acids.

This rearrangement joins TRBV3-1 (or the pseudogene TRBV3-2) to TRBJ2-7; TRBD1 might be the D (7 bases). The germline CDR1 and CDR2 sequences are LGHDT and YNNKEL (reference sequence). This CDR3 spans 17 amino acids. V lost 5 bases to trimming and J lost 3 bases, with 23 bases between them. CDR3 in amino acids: CASSKRAGRDSSYEQYF. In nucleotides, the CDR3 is TGTGCCAGCAGCAAAAGAGCGGGCCGGGACAGCAGCTACGAGCAGTACTTC.

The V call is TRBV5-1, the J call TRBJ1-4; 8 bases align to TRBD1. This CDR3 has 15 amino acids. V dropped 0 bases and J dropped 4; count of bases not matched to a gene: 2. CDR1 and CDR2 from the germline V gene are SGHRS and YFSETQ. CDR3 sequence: CASSLGDRGNEKLFF. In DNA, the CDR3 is TGCGCCAGCAGCTTGGGAGACAGGGGTAATGAAAAACTGTTTTTT.

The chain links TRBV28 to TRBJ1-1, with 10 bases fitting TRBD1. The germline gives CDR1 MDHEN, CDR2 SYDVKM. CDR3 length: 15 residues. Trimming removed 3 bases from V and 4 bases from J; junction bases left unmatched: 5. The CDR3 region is CASSFPGQGVTEAFF. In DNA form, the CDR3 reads TGTGCCAGCAGTTTCCCCGGACAGGGGGTCACTGAAGCTTTCTTT.

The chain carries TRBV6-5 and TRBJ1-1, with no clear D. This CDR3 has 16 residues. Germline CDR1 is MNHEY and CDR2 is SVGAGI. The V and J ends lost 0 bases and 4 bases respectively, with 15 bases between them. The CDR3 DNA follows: TGTGCCAGCAGTTACTCGAGGTTGGTGGATGTCACTGAAGCTTTCTTT. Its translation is CASSYSRLVDVTEAFF.

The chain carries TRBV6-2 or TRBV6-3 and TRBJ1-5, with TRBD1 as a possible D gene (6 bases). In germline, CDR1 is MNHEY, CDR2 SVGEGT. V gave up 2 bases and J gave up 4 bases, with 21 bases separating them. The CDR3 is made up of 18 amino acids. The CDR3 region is CASSYKRGETGPNQPQHF. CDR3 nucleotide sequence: TGTGCCAGCAGTTACAAGCGAGGTGAGACAGGTCCGAATCAGCCCCAGCATTTT.

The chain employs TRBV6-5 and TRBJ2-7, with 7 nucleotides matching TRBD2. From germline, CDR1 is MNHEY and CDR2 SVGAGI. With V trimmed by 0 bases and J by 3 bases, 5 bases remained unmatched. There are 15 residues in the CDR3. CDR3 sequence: CASSYSFRGDYEQYF. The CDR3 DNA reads TGTGCCAGCAGTTACTCGTTCCGGGGGGACTACGAGCAGTACTTC.

As DNA, the CDR3 is TGTGCCAGCAGCCACAGCCCAGGGGGGTACGAGCAGTACTTC. It translates to CASSHSPGGYEQYF. The chain carries TRBV7-2 and TRBJ2-7, with a possible D match to TRBD1 (7 bases). The CDR3 extends over 14 amino acids. Germline values: CDR1 SGHTA, CDR2 FQGNSA. Trimming removed 5 bases at V and 4 bases at J, with 15 bases between. Supplemented by reference TRBV7-2 and TRBJ2-7, the full variable domain reads GAGVSQSPSNKVTEKGKDVELRCDPISGHTALYWYRQSLGQGLEFLIYFQGNSAPDKSGLPSDRFSAERTGGSVSTLTIQRTQQEDSAVYLCASSHSPGGYEQYFGPGTRLTVT.

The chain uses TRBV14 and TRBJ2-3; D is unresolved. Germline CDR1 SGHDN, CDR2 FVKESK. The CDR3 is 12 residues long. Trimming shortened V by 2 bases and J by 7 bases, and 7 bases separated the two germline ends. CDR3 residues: CASSQTSYTQYF. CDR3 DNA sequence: TGTGCCAGCAGCCAAACATCCTATACGCAGTATTTT.